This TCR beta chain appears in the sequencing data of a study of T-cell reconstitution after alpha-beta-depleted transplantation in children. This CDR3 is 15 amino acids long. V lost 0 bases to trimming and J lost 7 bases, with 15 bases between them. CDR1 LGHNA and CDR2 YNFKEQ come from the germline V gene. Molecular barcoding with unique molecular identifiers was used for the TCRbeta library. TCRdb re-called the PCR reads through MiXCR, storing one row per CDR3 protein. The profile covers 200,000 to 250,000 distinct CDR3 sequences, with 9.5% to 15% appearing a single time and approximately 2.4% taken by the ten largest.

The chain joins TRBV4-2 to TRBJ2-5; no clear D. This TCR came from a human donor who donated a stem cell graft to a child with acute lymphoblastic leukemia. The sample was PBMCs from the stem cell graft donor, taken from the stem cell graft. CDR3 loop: CASSQDYTNQRTQYF. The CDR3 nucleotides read TGTGCCAGCAGCCAAGACTACACAAACCAAAGGACCCAGTACTTC.